This TCR beta chain was documented in a study of PD-1 blockade in mismatch repair-deficient tumors. As concerns this clone: Its antigen is undetermined.

The repertoire was sequenced with immunoSEQ multiplex PCR; TCRdb's copy has only in-frame clones and lacks some. Here the sample spans around 68,000 clones, more than 75% being singletons. General study results and limits: Tumor-resident clones, often absent from pretreatment blood, expanded after pembrolizumab and then contracted.

CDR1 and CDR2 from the germline V gene are SGHRS and YFSETQ. This CDR3 has 14 amino acids. Trimming took 3 bases from V and 4 from J; bases not matched to a gene: 6. Mismatch repair deficiency was confirmed in all patients, by PCR or immunohistochemistry. TCRs were sequenced from a few patients responding to pembrolizumab. The chain is built from TRBV5-1 and TRBJ2-7; TRBD1 matches 8 bases. This receptor was obtained from an adult with mismatch repair-deficient cancer. This material consisted of peripheral blood, taken 2 weeks after starting pembrolizumab. CDR3: CASSYPGQEYEQYF. In DNA form, the CDR3 reads TGCGCCAGCAGCTACCCGGGACAGGAATACGAGCAGTACTTC.